Presented here are 16 T cell receptor beta chains from one specimen sequenced in a study of shared clonotypes between healthy human individuals (dated by TCRdb to 2020 to 2021). Library preparation used the immunoSEQ multiplex PCR assay. TCRdb obtained this table from immuneACCESS and retained in-frame rearrangements with V and J assigned. These tables miss some clones; where compared with another copy, unresolved V genes account for less than half of the shortfall, and the remainder is unexplained. The sample table holds fewer than 2.5 million clones, of which 80% to 95% were seen once. The top ten constitute 0.36% of the sample. The sample comprised naive CD4+ T cells from PBMCs. The sample's cell subset or site label is to be understood as: CD45RA+ positively selected. The origin of the receptors is a man younger than 30 in good health. Some clones in this sample may be carry-over from other donors' samples.

The chain carries TRBV25-1 and TRBJ1-2; D is uncertain. This CDR3 spans 13 amino acids. The V end lost 4 bases, the J end lost 8 bases, and 14 bases lay between the germline ends. The V gene's germline CDR1 is MGHDK and CDR2 SYGVNS. For the CDR3, the DNA is TGTGCCAGCAGTGCCCCGGGGAGTTCCGGCTACACCTTC. Protein product: CASSAPGSSGYTF.

The rearrangement links TRBV2 to TRBJ2-1; perhaps TRBD2 as D (5 bases). This CDR3 spans 12 amino acids. Trimming removed 6 bases from V and 6 bases from J, with 9 bases in between. Germline V gene data show CDR1 as SNHLY and CDR2 as FYNNEI. The DNA for the CDR3 is TGTGCCAGCAGCCTTAGCGTCAATGAGCAGTTCTTC. The encoded protein is CASSLSVNEQFF.

The V call is TRBV7-2, the J call TRBJ2-5; 11 bases map to TRBD2. The J call is doubtful: the DNA matches TRBJ2-7 better. This CDR3 has 15 amino acids. The germline gives CDR1 SGHTA, CDR2 FQGNSA. The CDR3 region has the DNA TGTGCCAGCAGCTGGGGACTAGCGGCAAACTACGAGCAGTACTTC. It is translated as CASSWGLAANYEQYF.

The chain uses TRBV12-5 and TRBJ2-1, with 9 bases lining up with TRBD2. The CDR3 runs 17 residues. V shed 4 bases, J shed 4 bases, and the junction held 11 bases outside the gene matches. CDR1 and CDR2 from the germline V gene are LGHNT and FRNRAP. The DNA for the CDR3 is TGTGCTAGTGGTTCGACTCTGACTAGCGGACCTTACAATGAGCAGTTCTTC. Protein product: CASGSTLTSGPYNEQFF.

The chain carries TRBV2 and TRBJ2-1, with D perhaps matching TRBD1 or TRBD2 (5 bases each). This CDR3 has 13 amino acids. Germline assignment: CDR1 SNHLY and CDR2 FYNNEI. The germline V and J ends were trimmed by 7 bases and 6 bases, with 13 bases remaining between them. The CDR3 sequence: CASTRDGFNEQFF. CDR3 DNA sequence: TGTGCCAGCACAAGGGACGGGTTCAATGAGCAGTTCTTC.

The genes are TRBV6-5 and TRBJ2-2, with D hard to call. Looked up from germline, CDR1 is MNHEY and CDR2 is SVGAGI. V shed 6 bases and J shed 0 bases, with 11 bases lying between them. The CDR3 is 15 residues long. DNA of the CDR3: TGTGCCAGCAGCGCCCCGCTCGCGAACACCGGGGAGCTGTTTTTT. Translating it yields CASSAPLANTGELFF.

The gene calls are TRBV5-1 and TRBJ2-2; D unresolved. The length of the CDR3 is 14 residues. Germline V gene data show CDR1 as SGHRS and CDR2 as YFSETQ. V lost 0 bases and J lost 5, with 8 bases in between. The chain's CDR3 is CASSLDYQTGELFF. In DNA, the CDR3 is TGCGCCAGCAGCTTGGATTACCAGACCGGGGAGCTGTTTTTT.

The chain recombines TRBV5-1 with TRBJ2-3, with 8 nucleotides matching TRBD2. Germline assignment: CDR1 SGHRS and CDR2 YFSETQ. V was pared by 7 bases and J by 3 bases, with 10 bases of the junction left unmatched. This CDR3 comprises 15 residues. This CDR3 reads CASLRAERGTDTQYF. The DNA for the CDR3 is TGCGCCAGCCTTCGGGCGGAGCGGGGGACAGATACGCAGTATTTT.

The chain links TRBV29-1 to TRBJ2-1, with D maybe TRBD2 (6 bases). Trimming shortened V by 3 bases and J by 3 bases, and 12 bases separated the two germline ends. Germline CDR1 reads SQVTM; CDR2 reads ANQGSEA. The CDR3 covers 14 residues. The CDR3 region is CSVDPQGGYNEQFF. CDR3 nucleotide sequence: TGCAGCGTTGACCCCCAGGGAGGCTACAATGAGCAGTTCTTC.

The chain couples TRBV7-7 to TRBJ2-7; D perhaps matches TRBD2 (6 bases). Germline lookup yields CDR1 SSHAT and CDR2 FNYEAQ (reference sequence). V lost 4 bases and J 7 bases, leaving 17 bases between the germline ends. The CDR3 extends over 14 amino acids. CDR3 residues: CASSSGLPPSEQYF. CDR3 bases: TGTGCCAGCAGCTCGGGACTCCCCCCATCAGAGCAGTACTTC.

The table lists this clone with a count of one. V and J are TRBV2 and TRBJ1-1; no definite D call. This CDR3 is built from 14 residues. V lost 4 bases, J lost 4 bases, and 13 bases lay in between. In germline, CDR1 is SNHLY, CDR2 FYNNEI. CDR3 loop: CASSGRRPATEAFF. The CDR3 coding sequence is TGTGCCAGCAGTGGCCGACGCCCTGCCACTGAAGCTTTCTTT.

Comments on this clone: This specimen includes other DNA sequences encoding the same CDR3. This chain connects TRBV5-1 to TRBJ2-7; either TRBD1 or TRBD2 may fit D (5 bases each). V was clipped by 2 bases and J by 0 bases, with 9 bases between them. Germline V gene lookup returns CDR1 SGHRS and CDR2 YFSETQ. This CDR3 comprises 14 residues. CDR3 DNA sequence: TGCGCCAGCAGCTTTACTGGGGGCTCCTACGAGCAGTACTTC. This codes for CASSFTGGSYEQYF.

This clone showed up just a few times. The gene calls are TRBV29-1 and TRBJ1-2; D is uncertain. This CDR3 spans 10 amino acids. Germline V lookup: CDR1 SQVTM, CDR2 ANQGSEA. Between the trimmed V and J ends, which lost 4 bases and 6 bases, there was a span of 6 bases. This chain's CDR3 is CSVAGNGYTF. For the CDR3, the DNA is TGCAGCGTTGCAGGAAATGGCTACACCTTC.

J is TRBJ1-1 and V is TRBV18; 9 bases are a match to TRBD1. V dropped 3 bases and J dropped 0; count of bases not matched to a gene: 11. CDR3 length: 18 residues. Germline CDR1 KGHSH, CDR2 LQKENI. DNA for the CDR3: TGTGCCAGCTCACCTACAGTAGCAAGACAGGGGGTGAACACTGAAGCTTTCTTT. It is translated as CASSPTVARQGVNTEAFF.

The V gene is TRBV18, the J gene TRBJ2-1; maybe TRBD1 (6 bases). The CDR3 covers 17 residues. Trimming removed 6 bases at V and 7 bases at J, with 25 bases between. The germline V gene encodes CDR1 KGHSH and CDR2 LQKENI. The CDR3 region is CASSPGPQGGKGNEQFF. In DNA, the CDR3 is TGTGCCAGCTCGCCCGGACCACAGGGCGGAAAAGGGAATGAGCAGTTCTTC.

This chain links TRBV5-1 with TRBJ2-2; 10 bases map to TRBD2. The CDR3 runs to 18 residues. CDR1 and CDR2 from the germline V gene are SGHRS and YFSETQ. The ends lost 3 bases at V and 1 base at J; junction bases unmatched: 9. The CDR3 nucleotides read TGCGCCAGCAGCTCTCGTTACTTAGCGGGAGGGAACACCGGGGAGCTGTTTTTT. Its protein is CASSSRYLAGGNTGELFF.